A selection of T cell receptor beta chains follows, all from one sample in a study of beta chain features in type 1 diabetes. TCRdb's table, derived via immunoSEQ multiplex PCR, lists solely in-frame clones and lacks some. The sample includes about 410,000 clones, over 11% of them seen just once. The sequenced material came from naive CD4+ T cells from blood. The receptor source for this set is a man aged 30 to 45 in good health. CDR3s leave out the opening cysteine and the closing phenylalanine or tryptophan. D genes are given only for firm matches. Not every row has a clone size; where given, it reads once, few, many or a size class.

>10|TRBJ2-5|TRBV29-1|NA|NA
SAFGLQETQY
>12|TRBJ2-2|TRBV29-1|NA|NA
SVDRGTNTGELF
>11|TRBJ1-5|TRBV2|NA|NA
ATKPRGNQPQH
>15|TRBJ2-4|TRBV25-1|few|NA
ASSESSGLGAKNIQY
>12|TRBJ2-7|TRBV5-1|NA|NA
ASSSQGYSYEQY
>11|TRBJ1-1|TRBV29-1|few|NA
SVDTRMNTEAF
>9|TRBJ2-7|TRBV20-1|NA|TRBD2
SAGLVYEQY
>14|TRBJ2-3|TRBV6-6|NA|NA
ASSYDGAKSTDTQY
>13|TRBJ2-7|TRBV5-1|NA|TRBD2
ASSLDSGGVYEQY
>13|TRBJ2-3|TRBV18|NA|NA
ASSPKTGSTDTQY
>12|TRBJ1-3|TRBV30|NA|NA
AWSVSRVVNTIY
>13|TRBJ1-1|TRBV2|few|TRBD1
ASSRDRLATSQAF
>11|TRBJ1-1|TRBV2|NA|NA
ASSTGTGGEAF
>12|TRBJ2-1|TRBV7-2|NA|TRBD2
ASSGRTSGNEQF
>14|TRBJ2-5|TRBV7-2|NA|NA
ASSLMGRGPQETQY
>12|TRBJ2-2|TRBV19|few|NA
ASSISRNTGELF
>10|TRBJ1-1|TRBV29-1|few|NA
SVVTGGSEAF
>12|TRBJ1-2|TRBV9|few|NA
ASSVPGGNGGYT